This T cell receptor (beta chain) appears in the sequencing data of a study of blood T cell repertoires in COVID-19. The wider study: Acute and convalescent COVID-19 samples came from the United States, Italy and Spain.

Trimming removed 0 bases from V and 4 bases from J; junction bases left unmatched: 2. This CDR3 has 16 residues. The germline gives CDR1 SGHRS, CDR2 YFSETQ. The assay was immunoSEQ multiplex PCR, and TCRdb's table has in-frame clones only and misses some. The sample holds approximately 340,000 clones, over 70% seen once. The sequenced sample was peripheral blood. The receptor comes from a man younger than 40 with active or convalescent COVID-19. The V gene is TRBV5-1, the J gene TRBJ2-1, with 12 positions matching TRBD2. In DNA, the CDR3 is TGCGCCAGCAGCTTGGCGCTAGCGGGAGGGTACAATGAGCAGTTCTTC. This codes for CASSLALAGGYNEQFF. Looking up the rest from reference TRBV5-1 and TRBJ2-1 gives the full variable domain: KAGVTQTPRYLIKTRGQQVTLSCSPISGHRSVSWYQQTPGQGLQFLFEYFSETQRNKGNFPGRFSGRQFSNSRSEMNVSTLELGDSALYLCASSLALAGGYNEQFFGPGTRLTVL.